One sample yielded the 27 T cell receptor beta chains listed below, sequenced in a study of control samples from healthy donors and cancer patients. Produced via immunoSEQ multiplex PCR; TCRdb's table is partial and in-frame only. This table has tens of thousands of clones, 85% to 90% appearing once. The sample consisted of blood. Source of these receptors: a woman in her 50s in good health.

The chain recombines TRBV6-2 or TRBV6-3 with TRBJ2-7; TRBD2 aligns across 12 bases. The trim removed 2 bases at V and 4 bases at J, leaving 0 bases unmatched. Germline CDR1 is MNHEY and CDR2 is SVGEGT. This CDR3 is built from 14 residues. The CDR3, as DNA: TGTGCCAGCAGTTACGGGACTAGCGGGTACGAGCAGTACTTC. As protein: CASSYGTSGYEQYF.

This clone was recorded a few times. CDR3 DNA: TGTGCCAGCAGTTTCTCCGGGGGCACAGGGGGTCTGGCTGAAAAACTGTTTTTT. This codes for CASSFSGGTGGLAEKLFF. The chain recombines TRBV27 with TRBJ1-4; the match to TRBD1 covers 8 bases. CDR1 MNHEY and CDR2 SMNVEV come from the germline V gene (reference sequence). This CDR3 is built from 18 residues. J gave up 7 bases and V 3 bases, and 16 bases lay outside the gene matches.

The genes are TRBV9 and TRBJ2-2, with 7 nucleotides matching TRBD2. The germline CDR1 and CDR2 sequences are SGDLS and YYNGEE. V lost 4 bases, J lost 6 bases, and 6 bases stayed unmatched. This CDR3 comprises 14 residues. In DNA form, the CDR3 reads TGTGCCAGCAGCCCTGGGAGGGCCGCCGGGGAGCTGTTTTTT. Protein sequence: CASSPGRAAGELFF.

The chain has TRBV4-3 and TRBJ2-6; TRBD2 aligns across 8 bases. Germline CDR1 reads LGHNA; CDR2 reads YSLEER. The CDR3 is made up of 19 amino acids. V lost 2 bases to trimming and J lost 4 bases; unmatched junction nucleotides: 13. The CDR3 spells CASSQRSGGAGTGANVLTF. CDR3 DNA sequence: TGCGCCAGCAGCCAAAGAAGCGGGGGCGCCGGAACAGGGGCCAACGTCCTGACTTTC.

This clone was detected only once. The chain recombines TRBV7-2 with TRBJ1-1; D gene unclear. The length of the CDR3 is 12 residues. The germline V and J ends were trimmed by 7 bases and 5 bases, with 11 bases remaining between them. Per germline, CDR1 SGHTA and CDR2 FQGNSA. CDR3 nucleotides: TGTGCCAGCACCGCCTGGGGAACTGAAGCTTTCTTT. Its translation is CASTAWGTEAFF.

V gene TRBV5-1 combines with J gene TRBJ1-4; possibly TRBD1 for D (5 bases). V lost 3 bases and J lost 4, with 10 bases in between. The CDR3 contains 14 residues. The germline CDR1 and CDR2 sequences are SGHRS and YFSETQ. The chain's CDR3 is CASSWGLINEKLFF. Here the CDR3 DNA reads TGCGCCAGCAGCTGGGGACTGATTAATGAAAAACTGTTTTTT.

In the case of this clone: Other DNA sequences in the same sample also yield this CDR3. The chain employs TRBV7-2 and TRBJ2-5; D call uncertain. The V end lost 1 base, the J end lost 1 base, and 4 bases lay between the germline ends. CDR3 length: 13 amino acids. The germline V gene has CDR1 SGHTA and CDR2 FQGNSA. This chain's CDR3 is CASSLGTQETQYF. The CDR3 nucleotides are TGTGCCAGCAGCTTAGGGACCCAAGAGACCCAGTACTTC.

The chain is built from TRBV5-4 and TRBJ2-3; 12 bases match TRBD2. The CDR3 has 14 residues. The V gene's germline CDR1 is SGHNT and CDR2 YYREEE (reference sequence). Unmatched junction bases numbered 5, after V lost 0 bases and J lost 12 bases. For the CDR3, the DNA is TGTGCCAGCAGCTTGGGGGGGGGACTAGCGGGTCAGTATTTT. Amino acids: CASSLGGGLAGQYF.

The rearrangement uses TRBV27 and TRBJ2-6, with no clear D. Per the germline V gene, CDR1 is MNHEY and CDR2 is SMNVEV (reference sequence). V gave up 5 bases and J gave up 0 bases, with 17 bases separating them. CDR3 length: 18 amino acids. The CDR3 here is CASSLYSGGSSGANVLTF. CDR3 sequence (DNA): TGTGCCAGCAGTCTGTACTCAGGCGGAAGCTCTGGGGCCAACGTCCTGACTTTC.

The J gene is TRBJ1-1, the V gene TRBV28; no clear D gene. Looked up from germline, CDR1 is MDHEN and CDR2 is SYDVKM. The CDR3 runs 12 residues. Trimming removed 6 bases from V and 1 base from J, with 6 bases in between. In nucleotides, the CDR3 is TGTGCCAGCAGCCCCACGAACACTGAAGCTTTCTTT. This gives the protein CASSPTNTEAFF.

CDR3 protein: CASSEQGLLNSYEQYF. Here the CDR3 DNA reads TGTGCCAGCAGTGAACAGGGACTACTAAACTCCTACGAGCAGTACTTC. This chain links TRBV6-1 with TRBJ2-7, with 7 positions matching TRBD2. J was trimmed by 0 bases and V by 2 bases; bases with no gene match: 7. CDR1 is MNHNS, CDR2 SASEGT, per germline. The CDR3 runs 16 residues.

The genes are TRBV19 and TRBJ1-5, with a possible D match to TRBD1 (6 bases). The CDR3 has 16 amino acids. Trimming removed 4 bases at V and 2 bases at J, with 15 bases between. The germline gives CDR1 LNHDA, CDR2 SQIVND (reference sequence). Here the CDR3 reads CASSSTGWYGNQPQHF. In DNA form, the CDR3 reads TGTGCCAGTAGTAGCACAGGGTGGTACGGCAATCAGCCCCAGCATTTT.

V is TRBV15 and J is TRBJ2-2; TRBD2 matches 10 bases. With 1 base clipped from V and 2 bases from J, the junction kept 10 bases outside the gene matches. Germline CDR1 is LNHNV and CDR2 is YYDKDF (reference sequence). The CDR3 runs 19 residues. The CDR3 nucleotides read TGTGCCACCAGCAGAGGGGCTAGCGGGGGCAATATTAACACCGGGGAGCTGTTTTTT. It yields the protein CATSRGASGGNINTGELFF.

The chain links TRBV27 to TRBJ1-1; the match to TRBD1 covers 12 bases. The CDR3 is 16 amino acids. V was clipped by 5 bases and J by 6 bases; unmatched bases: 10. CDR1 MNHEY and CDR2 SMNVEV come from the germline V gene (reference sequence). DNA for the CDR3: TGTGCCAGCAGTACCCTAAGGGACAGGGGGCGATCTGAAGCTTTCTTT. This encodes CASSTLRDRGRSEAFF.

This chain connects TRBV28 to TRBJ1-5; D gene uncertain. Trimming removed 5 bases at V and 0 bases at J, with 11 bases between. The CDR3 totals 15 residues. Germline loops: CDR1 MDHEN, CDR2 SYDVKM. CDR3 nucleotides: TGTGCCAGCAGTGTCCAGAAGGGTAGCAATCAGCCCCAGCATTTT. Protein: CASSVQKGSNQPQHF.

The gene calls are TRBV11-2 and TRBJ2-7; TRBD1 is a possible D gene (5 bases). Germline-derived CDR1 and CDR2 are SGHAT and FQNNGV. The CDR3 has 20 residues. V dropped 0 bases and J dropped 2 bases, with 26 bases sitting between them. For the CDR3, the DNA is TGTGCCAGCAGCTTAGATCCTTCAGGGTGGGGCCTCCCGAAGGCCTACGAGCAGTACTTC. Translating gives CASSLDPSGWGLPKAYEQYF.

V is TRBV7-8 and J is TRBJ2-5; D is possibly TRBD2 (6 bases). CDR1 and CDR2 from the germline V gene are SGHVS and FQNEAQ. V lost 2 bases to trimming and J lost 6 bases, with 22 bases between them. This CDR3 spans 17 amino acids. The CDR3 sequence: CASSLSVVEGRRKTQYF. CDR3 sequence (DNA): TGTGCCAGCAGCTTATCCGTGGTGGAGGGCCGGAGGAAGACCCAGTACTTC.

This clone was found a few times. This chain uses TRBV2 with TRBJ1-1; TRBD1 matches at 9 bases. Germline assignment: CDR1 SNHLY and CDR2 FYNNEI. The CDR3 covers 12 residues. V lost 6 bases, J lost 8 bases, and 4 bases stayed unmatched. The CDR3 is CASRPDRGEAFF. In DNA, the CDR3 is TGTGCCAGCAGGCCGGACAGGGGAGAAGCTTTCTTT.

The rearrangement joins TRBV18 to TRBJ1-4; 10 nucleotides match TRBD1. Trimming at V came to 3 bases and at J to 8 bases, leaving 3 bases not matched to a gene. Germline loops: CDR1 KGHSH, CDR2 LQKENI. This CDR3 has 14 residues. This chain's CDR3 is CASSPGTGEEKLFF. The CDR3 DNA reads as TGTGCCAGCTCACCCGGGACAGGGGAAGAAAAACTGTTTTTT. Supplemented by reference TRBV18 and TRBJ1-4, the full variable domain reads NAGVMQNPRHLVRRRGQEARLRCSPMKGHSHVYWYRQLPEEGLKFMVYLQKENIIDESGMPKERFSAEFPKEGPSILRIQQVVRGDSAAYFCASSPGTGEEKLFFGSGTQLSVL.

The rearrangement links TRBV11-2 to TRBJ2-7; no firm D call. The germline V gene has CDR1 SGHAT and CDR2 FQNNGV. The V end was cut by 2 bases, the J end by 0 bases, with 17 bases between. This CDR3 contains 17 residues. CDR3 in amino acids: CASSLQFSGRLSYEQYF. The CDR3 DNA reads as TGTGCCAGCAGCTTACAGTTCTCCGGGCGACTCTCCTACGAGCAGTACTTC. The whole variable domain, filled in from reference TRBV11-2 and TRBJ2-7, reads EAGVAQSPRYKIIEKRQSVAFWCNPISGHATLYWYQQILGQGPKLLIQFQNNGVVDDSQLPKDRFSAERLKGVDSTLKIQPAKLEDSAVYLCASSLQFSGRLSYEQYFGPGTRLTVT.

The V call is TRBV20-1, the J call TRBJ2-7; the D gene is possibly TRBD2 (5 bases). CDR1 is DFQATT and CDR2 is SNEGSKA in the germline V gene (reference sequence). This CDR3 comprises 14 residues. V gave up 3 bases and J gave up 3 bases, with 15 bases separating them. CDR3 bases: TGCAGTGCTAGTCATAATCGGGGAAGCTACGAGCAGTACTTC. Protein: CSASHNRGSYEQYF.

This chain connects TRBV2 to TRBJ2-5; D call uncertain. The CDR3 loop spans 13 amino acids. Deletions cut 1 base from V and 3 bases from J, with 6 bases between. Germline V gives CDR1 SNHLY, CDR2 FYNNEI. The CDR3 sequence: CASSEGAEETQYF. CDR3 nucleotides: TGTGCCAGCAGTGAAGGGGCAGAAGAGACCCAGTACTTC.

The CDR3 sequence: CASSKTRSTYGYTF. In nucleotides, the CDR3 is TGTGCCAGCAGCAAGACCAGGAGCACCTATGGCTACACCTTC. The rearrangement links TRBV14 to TRBJ1-2; D is ambiguous. Germline CDR1 is SGHDN and CDR2 is FVKESK. V was trimmed by 5 bases and J by 4 bases, leaving 14 bases between them. This CDR3 is built from 14 residues.

The V gene is TRBV7-2, the J gene TRBJ1-4; 9 bases are a match to TRBD1. The CDR3 is 15 amino acids. Trimming removed 6 bases from V and 4 bases from J; junction bases left unmatched: 6. CDR1 is SGHTA, CDR2 FQGNSA, per germline. The CDR3, as DNA: TGTGCCAGCAGGGACCGGGACAGGGTTAATGAAAAACTGTTTTTT. Encoded protein: CASRDRDRVNEKLFF.

This clone was counted once. The chain employs TRBV5-4 and TRBJ1-4, with D unresolved. The CDR3 extends over 17 amino acids. CDR1 SGHNT and CDR2 YYREEE come from the germline V gene (reference sequence). Trimming removed 4 bases from V and 4 bases from J, with 20 bases in between. As DNA, the CDR3 is TGTGCCAGCAGCCCCACGGTCCAGACTACGCTTAATGAAAAACTGTTTTTT. Its translation: CASSPTVQTTLNEKLFF.

The CDR3 DNA follows: TGTGCCAGCAGTGTCAGCCACGAGCAGTACTTC. This sequence encodes CASSVSHEQYF. The rearrangement uses TRBV2 and TRBJ2-7; D is unclear. Germline values: CDR1 SNHLY, CDR2 FYNNEI. The ends were cut back, 4 bases at V and 5 bases at J, with 6 bases in the middle. This CDR3 has 11 amino acids.

The rearrangement joins TRBV7-2 to TRBJ1-2; 10 bases are a match to TRBD1. V lost 5 bases, J lost 4 bases, and 7 bases stayed unmatched. The CDR3 runs to 15 residues. The germline CDR1 and CDR2 sequences are SGHTA and FQGNSA. In DNA form, the CDR3 reads TGTGCCAGCAGCCTAGGGACAGGGGAGGGCTATGGCTACACCTTC. Protein: CASSLGTGEGYGYTF.